This T cell receptor (beta chain) appears in the sequencing data of a study of blood T cell repertoires in COVID-19. Study context: Specimens from acute and convalescent COVID-19 originated in the United States, Italy and Spain.

Donors of Cohort 3 who recovered were those that had two negative PCRs, clearance, or symptom resolution. V was trimmed by 5 bases and J by 5 bases, leaving 22 bases between them. CDR1 is SGHDT and CDR2 is YYEEEE in the germline V gene. The length of the CDR3 is 17 residues. Original handling: Reference gene primer amplification in the assay estimated nucleated cell counts. This table comes from immunoSEQ multiplex PCR, and its TCRdb copy is limited to in-frame clones, with some not included. V and J calls plus clone size are reproduced from that table; the DNA served to infer D and trimming. The sample has around 280,000 clones, 87% seen once; the top ten hold about 6.1%.

The TCR was taken from a woman aged 40 to 50 who had recovered from COVID-19. Sequenced sample: PBMCs or T cells enriched from blood (not recorded which). V gene TRBV5-6 combines with J gene TRBJ2-2; D perhaps matches TRBD2 (5 bases). This CDR3 reads CASSSLGLAVLTGELFF. In DNA, the CDR3 is TGTGCCAGCAGTAGCCTAGGGCTAGCAGTACTTACCGGGGAGCTGTTTTTT.